This T cell receptor beta chain was captured by sequencing in a study of CD4 and CD8 cells across lung adenocarcinoma regions. Localized lung adenocarcinoma, a non-small cell lung cancer, affected the donors. CDR1 MNHNS and CDR2 SASEGT come from the germline V gene. The CDR3 spans 13 residues. The V and J ends lost 6 bases and 3 bases respectively, with 11 bases between them. This clonotype has only a few counts. MiXCR, applied by TCRdb to the PCR reads, yields one record per CDR3 protein. The sample lists around 20,000 distinct CDR3 sequences; about 50% were seen once. This TCR derives from a male donor with lung adenocarcinoma. The CD4 and CD8 labels of this study may be unreliable. Sequenced: CD8+ T cells from the margin of a lung tumor. The rearrangement joins TRBV6-1 to TRBJ1-1, with D tentatively TRBD1 (6 bases). CDR3 in amino acids: CASSLTGHTEAFF. In nucleotides, the CDR3 is TGTGCCAGCAGCTTGACAGGCCACACTGAAGCTTTCTTT.